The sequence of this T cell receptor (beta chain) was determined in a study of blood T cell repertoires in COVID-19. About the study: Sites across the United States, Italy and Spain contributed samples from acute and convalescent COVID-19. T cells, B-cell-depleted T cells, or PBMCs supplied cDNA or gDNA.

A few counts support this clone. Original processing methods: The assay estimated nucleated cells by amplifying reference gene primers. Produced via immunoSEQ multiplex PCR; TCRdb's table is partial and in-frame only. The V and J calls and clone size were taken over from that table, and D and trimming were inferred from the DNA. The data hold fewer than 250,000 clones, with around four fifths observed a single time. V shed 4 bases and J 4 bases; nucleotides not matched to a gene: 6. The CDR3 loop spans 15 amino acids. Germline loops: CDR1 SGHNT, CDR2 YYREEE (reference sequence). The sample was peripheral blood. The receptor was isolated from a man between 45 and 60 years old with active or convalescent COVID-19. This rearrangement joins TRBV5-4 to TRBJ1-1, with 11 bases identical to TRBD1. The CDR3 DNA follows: TGTGCCAGCAGCCACCGGGACAGGGGGAGCACTGAAGCTTTCTTT. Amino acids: CASSHRDRGSTEAFF. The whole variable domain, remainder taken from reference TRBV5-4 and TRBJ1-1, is ETGVTQSPTHLIKTRGQQVTLRCSSQSGHNTVSWYQQALGQGPQFIFQYYREEENGRGNFPPRFSGLQFPNYSSELNVNALELDDSALYLCASSHRDRGSTEAFFGQGTRLTVV.